The 21 T cell receptor beta chains listed next were all sequenced from one sample in a study of blood T cells in healthy people across ages. Then a second PCR, running roughly 7 to 11 cycles, was carried out with a sample-barcoded 5' primer and a J-beta primer mix. TCRdb used MiXCR to reprocess the 5' RACE reads, holding one entry per CDR3 protein. The sample includes around 870,000 distinct CDR3 sequences, 29% of them seen just once. Sequenced input: blood. The source is a woman aged 80 or older in good health.

The V and J genes are TRBV15 and TRBJ1-1; unclear D gene. There are 17 residues in the CDR3. Trimming took 0 bases from V and 7 from J, leaving 21 bases between them. The germline V gene has CDR1 LNHNV and CDR2 YYDKDF (reference sequence). This CDR3 is CATSRDAGSQMCIEAFF. The CDR3 nucleotides are TGTGCCACCAGCAGAGATGCGGGCAGCCAGATGTGTATTGAAGCTTTCTTT.

This clonotype was counted a few times. A much larger clone lies one base from this, so it may be a read error. The CDR3 coding sequence is TGTGCCAGCCGGCCGGAGACTAGCGGCACAGATACGCTGTATTTT. Residues: CASRPETSGTDTLYF. The chain uses TRBV9 and TRBJ2-3; 9 bases are a match to TRBD2. There are 15 residues in the CDR3. CDR1 and CDR2 (germline): SGDLS, YYNGEE.

This clonotype appeared a few times. This rearrangement joins TRBV3-1 to TRBJ1-2; tentative D call: TRBD1 (5 bases). V gave up 1 base and J gave up 8 bases, with 20 bases separating them. This CDR3 has 16 amino acids. Germline V gene sequence: CDR1 LGHDT, CDR2 YNNKEL (reference sequence). The CDR3 DNA reads as TGTGCCAGCAGCCAAGGGGCCGGGACCCCATTGTCAGGCTACACCTTC. Encoded protein: CASSQGAGTPLSGYTF.

There are many counts of this clonotype. This chain joins TRBV27 and TRBJ1-1, with D perhaps matching TRBD1 (6 bases). The CDR3 has 17 amino acids. The V gene lost 1 base and the J gene lost 5 bases, with 20 bases spanning the gap. CDR1 and CDR2 (germline): MNHEY, SMNVEV (reference sequence). The CDR3 DNA is TGTGCCAGCAGTTTATTTTACGGGGGCGTAAGGGGTACTGAAGCTTTCTTT. This gives the protein CASSLFYGGVRGTEAFF.

Ten or more counts support this clonotype. This chain connects TRBV27 to TRBJ2-3; no firm D call. Germline values: CDR1 MNHEY, CDR2 SMNVEV (reference sequence). With 5 bases removed from V and 6 bases from J, the gap between germline ends came to 18 bases. The CDR3 totals 15 residues. CDR3: CASSPASRGTDTQYF. CDR3 coding DNA: TGTGCCAGCAGTCCAGCGTCCCGTGGAACGGATACGCAGTATTTT.

Comment on this clonotype: This may come from a read error, since a much larger clone is one base off. The V and J genes are TRBV7-2 and TRBJ1-4; 7 bases align to TRBD1. Germline CDR1 is SGHTA and CDR2 is FQGNSA. This CDR3 is 15 amino acids long. The junction had 6 bases not matched to a gene; V was cut back by 5 bases and J by 3 bases. CDR3 in amino acids: CASSKRDRSNEKLFF. In DNA form, the CDR3 reads TGTGCCAGCAGCAAGAGGGACAGATCTAATGAAAAACTGTTTTTT.

This clonotype was detected ten times or more. The rearrangement joins TRBV20-1 to TRBJ2-3; 9 positions agree with TRBD1. This CDR3 is built from 15 residues. Per germline, CDR1 DFQATT and CDR2 SNEGSKA (reference sequence). CDR3 nucleotide sequence: TGCAGCGCCCCCGACAGGGGGACTAGCACAGATACGCAGTATTTT. Protein sequence: CSAPDRGTSTDTQYF.

V and J are TRBV2 and TRBJ1-1; TRBD1 matches 9 bases. Germline V lookup: CDR1 SNHLY, CDR2 FYNNEI. This CDR3 is 13 amino acids long. The V segment lost 8 bases and the J segment 5 bases; nucleotides outside the gene matches: 6. The CDR3 sequence is CASCRQGGTEAFF. Written as DNA, the CDR3 is TGTGCCAGCTGCCGACAGGGGGGAACTGAAGCTTTCTTT.

This clonotype was recorded a few times. CDR3 sequence (DNA): TGTGCCAGCAGCCTGGGACAGGGGGCCGTTGGCTACACCTTC. It yields the protein CASSLGQGAVGYTF. J is TRBJ1-2 and V is TRBV27; TRBD1 matches 12 bases. This CDR3 comprises 14 residues. Trimming removed 6 bases from V and 7 bases from J; junction bases left unmatched: 6. In germline, CDR1 is MNHEY, CDR2 SMNVEV (reference sequence).

The chain uses TRBV5-5 and TRBJ2-2; tentative D call: TRBD2 (5 bases). In germline, CDR1 is SGHKS, CDR2 YYEKEE (reference sequence). The CDR3 totals 17 residues. V was clipped by 0 bases and J by 3 bases, with 15 bases between them. The CDR3 bases are TGTGCCAGCAGCTTGGGCAATGGGAGAGGGCACACCGGGGAGCTGTTTTTT. Its protein is CASSLGNGRGHTGELFF.

This clonotype was detected a few times. It may be a read error: a sequence one base away is much more abundant. The V and J genes are TRBV20-1 and TRBJ1-5, with a weak D call TRBD1 (5 bases). With 0 bases removed from V and 1 base from J, the gap between germline ends came to 13 bases. The length of the CDR3 is 16 residues. Germline V gene data show CDR1 as DFQATT and CDR2 as SNEGSKA (reference sequence). Here the CDR3 DNA reads TGCAGTGCTAGAGAAATGTCAGGGTTGAGCAATCAGCCCCAGCATTTT. Translation: CSAREMSGLSNQPQHF.

This clonotype was detected ten times or more. The V gene is TRBV3-1, the J gene TRBJ2-1, with TRBD2 matching over 9 bases. The junction had 10 bases not matched to a gene; V was cut back by 6 bases and J by 7 bases. The length of the CDR3 is 15 residues. Germline V gene sequence: CDR1 LGHDT, CDR2 YNNKEL (reference sequence). The CDR3 loop is CASRPRGGGGNEQFF. The CDR3 DNA follows: TGTGCCAGCAGGCCCCGGGGCGGGGGGGGTAATGAGCAGTTCTTC.

In its sample, this clonotype was seen a few times. V gene TRBV6-6 combines with J gene TRBJ2-1, with D uncertain. This CDR3 is 16 amino acids long. Germline V gene sequence: CDR1 MNHNY, CDR2 SVGAGI (reference sequence). V was trimmed by 0 bases and J by 0 bases, leaving 9 bases between them. The CDR3 sequence: CASSYSGFSSYNEQFF. CDR3 nucleotide sequence: TGTGCCAGCAGTTACTCTGGTTTTAGCTCCTACAATGAGCAGTTCTTC.

This clonotype was seen ten or more times. The CDR3 DNA follows: TGTGCCAGCAGTTCGGGAGACGGAGGTTGGTCACCCCTCCACTTT. It encodes CASSSGDGGWSPLHF. The chain joins TRBV12-3 or TRBV12-4 to TRBJ1-6, with no clear D. The CDR3 extends over 15 amino acids. V was cut by 4 bases and J by 10 bases, with 17 bases left in between.

About this clonotype itself: One end of the junction does not line up with germline, which may come from a read error. The gene calls are TRBV7-2 and TRBJ2-5; D not certain. The J call may be in error: the DNA end matches TRBJ2-7 better. The length of the CDR3 is 15 residues. Per germline, CDR1 SGHTA and CDR2 FQGNSA. The DNA for the CDR3 is TGTGCCGGCAGCGTGTCCCAAGACATGGGCTACGAGCAGTACTTC. Protein: CAGSVSQDMGYEQYF.

Points on this clonotype: Possible read error: a much larger clone is one base away. The chain carries TRBV28 and TRBJ1-6; possibly TRBD1 for D (6 bases). With 5 bases removed from V and 0 bases from J, the gap between germline ends came to 8 bases. The CDR3 totals 15 residues. Germline CDR1 reads MDHEN; CDR2 reads SYDVKM. The CDR3 region has the DNA TGTGCCAGCAGTCCAGGGGACTCCTATAATTCACCCCTCCACTTT. Translated: CASSPGDSYNSPLHF.

This clonotype was observed a few times. V usage is TRBV20-1 and J usage is TRBJ1-5, with D possibly TRBD1 on 5 matching bases. The CDR3 loop spans 16 amino acids. Trimming shortened V by 3 bases and J by 3 bases, and 18 bases separated the two germline ends. Germline lookup yields CDR1 DFQATT and CDR2 SNEGSKA (reference sequence). CDR3 sequence reads: CSASSLGGDPNQPQHF. CDR3 nucleotides: TGCAGTGCTAGTTCTCTTGGAGGGGATCCCAATCAGCCCCAGCATTTT.

The table lists this clonotype with many counts. The chain couples TRBV7-9 to TRBJ2-5; D remains unclear. CDR3 length equals 14 residues. The germline V and J ends were trimmed by 1 base and 6 bases, with 12 bases remaining between them. CDR1 and CDR2 (germline): SEHNR, FQNEAQ (reference sequence). In DNA form, the CDR3 reads TGTGCCAGCAGCTTAGATTTTGCCGAGAAGACCCAGTACTTC. Its protein product is CASSLDFAEKTQYF. Looking up the rest from reference TRBV7-9 and TRBJ2-5 gives the full variable domain: DTGVSQNPRHKITKRGQNVTFRCDPISEHNRLYWYRQTLGQGPEFLTYFQNEAQLEKSRLLSDRFSAERPKGSFSTLEIQRTEQGDSAMYLCASSLDFAEKTQYFGPGTRLLVL.

This clonotype was recorded a few times. The V call is TRBV18, the J call TRBJ1-2; D is ambiguous. Trimming shortened V by 2 bases and J by 7 bases, and 11 bases separated the two germline ends. The CDR3 has 13 amino acids. CDR1 is KGHSH and CDR2 is LQKENI in the germline V gene. CDR3: CASSPRQEAGYTF. The CDR3 DNA reads as TGTGCCAGCTCACCAAGGCAGGAGGCTGGCTACACCTTC.

As to this clonotype: A read error may be the cause here, since a much bigger clone is one base away. The gene calls are TRBV20-1 and TRBJ1-2, with D unresolved. CDR1 is DFQATT, CDR2 SNEGSKA, per germline (reference sequence). This CDR3 is 12 amino acids long. Deletions cut 3 bases from V and 4 bases from J, with 9 bases between. CDR3 coding DNA: TGCAGTGCTAGGGTACGGACCTATGGCTACACCTTC. It is translated as CSARVRTYGYTF.

Regarding this clonotype: This clone may be a read error of a much larger clone one base away. This chain connects TRBV29-1 to TRBJ2-5, with D possibly TRBD1 on 6 matching bases. V gave up 7 bases and J gave up 3 bases, with 12 bases separating them. Germline lookup yields CDR1 SQVTM and CDR2 ANQGSEA. This CDR3 spans 12 amino acids. The CDR3 bases are TGCAGCGGGATGGGGGCCGAAGAGACCCAGTACTTC. It codes for CSGMGAEETQYF.